The clone carrying this T cell receptor (beta chain) was seen a few times. These data are taken from a study of blood T cells in healthy people across ages. Primed by a sample-barcoded 5' primer and a J-beta primer mix, a second PCR proceeded for about 7 to 11 cycles. MiXCR was run by TCRdb on the 5' RACE reads, yielding one entry per CDR3 protein. The data contain approximately 800,000 distinct CDR3 sequences, roughly 50% of them seen just once; the ten biggest clones take up around 20%. This CDR3 spans 15 amino acids. V lost 4 bases to trimming and J lost 0 bases, with 12 bases between them. Germline V gene sequence: CDR1 MGHRA, CDR2 YSYEKL.

The chain uses TRBV4-1 and TRBJ2-5; D is undetermined. This clonotype originated in a man between 25 and 39 years old in good health. Sequencing was done on a sample of blood. The CDR3 DNA reads TGCGCCAGCAGCCTAAGGATTGGTAACCAAGAGACCCAGTACTTC. Its protein product is CASSLRIGNQETQYF.